One and the same sample provided the 24 T cell receptor beta chains below, sequenced in a study of CD49a tissue-resident CD8 T cells in human skin. Measured with immunoSEQ multiplex PCR; TCRdb has only the in-frame clones, and not every one. The profile shows about 870 clones, 55% to 80% of them singletons. The sequencing sample was made of CLA- CD8+ effector memory T cells sorted from blood. The origin of the receptors is a human donor in good health.

The chain combines TRBV5-1 with TRBJ1-2; the D gene is possibly TRBD1 (6 bases). Germline V lookup: CDR1 SGHRS, CDR2 YFSETQ. V was pared by 3 bases and J by 2 bases, with 14 bases between. The CDR3 loop spans 15 amino acids. The CDR3 loop is CASSSLQGMNYGYTF. The CDR3 DNA reads TGCGCCAGCAGCTCCCTCCAGGGGATGAACTATGGCTACACCTTC. Complete variable domain (other parts from reference TRBV5-1 and TRBJ1-2): KAGVTQTPRYLIKTRGQQVTLSCSPISGHRSVSWYQQTPGQGLQFLFEYFSETQRNKGNFPGRFSGRQFSNSRSEMNVSTLELGDSALYLCASSSLQGMNYGYTFGSGTRLTVV.

The rearrangement links TRBV9 to TRBJ2-1, with D perhaps TRBD1 (6 bases). The V and J ends lost 4 bases and 5 bases respectively, with 13 bases between them. Germline-derived CDR1 and CDR2 are SGDLS and YYNGEE. The CDR3 is 14 residues long. The CDR3 region has the DNA TGTGCCAGCAGCCCGCAGGGGACGGACAATGAGCAGTTCTTC. Encoded protein: CASSPQGTDNEQFF.

This clone appeared a few times. J is TRBJ2-3 and V is TRBV2; 11 nucleotides agree with TRBD2. Trimming took 4 bases from V and 7 from J; bases not matched to a gene: 10. This CDR3 is built from 16 residues. Germline-derived CDR1 and CDR2 are SNHLY and FYNNEI. The CDR3 spells CASSGSGPSGGNTQYF. The CDR3 DNA reads as TGTGCCAGCAGTGGAAGCGGGCCTAGCGGGGGGAATACGCAGTATTTT.

This clone was observed a single time. DNA for the CDR3: TGTGCCAGCAGCTCCGGGGGATCGTCAGATACGCAGTATTTT. Translation gives CASSSGGSSDTQYF. V and J are TRBV7-8 and TRBJ2-3, with a weak D call TRBD2 (6 bases). Germline CDR1 reads SGHVS; CDR2 reads FQNEAQ. The CDR3 runs 14 residues. The V and J ends lost 4 bases and 4 bases respectively, with 12 bases between them.

This clone occurred once. The V gene is TRBV5-4, the J gene TRBJ2-1; 10 bases line up with TRBD2. With V trimmed by 0 bases and J by 3 bases, 15 bases remained unmatched. The CDR3 is made up of 20 amino acids. Germline CDR1 and CDR2: SGHNT and YYREEE (reference sequence). CDR3 in DNA: TGTGCCAGCAGCTTGGTGTGGCGGGGGGTCGGACTAGCGGTCTACAATGAGCAGTTCTTC. This sequence encodes CASSLVWRGVGLAVYNEQFF.

The V and J genes are TRBV5-4 and TRBJ1-2, with D tentatively TRBD1 (5 bases). This CDR3 is 17 amino acids long. CDR1 is SGHNT, CDR2 YYREEE, per germline (reference sequence). V was cut by 4 bases and J by 7 bases, with 26 bases left in between. For the CDR3, the DNA is TGTGCCAGCAGCCAAGAAAAGGGGACTCCGGCTATGCTTGGCTACACCTTC. It yields the protein CASSQEKGTPAMLGYTF.

The rearrangement uses TRBV5-6 and TRBJ2-5, with 11 bases that match TRBD2. V was clipped by 0 bases and J by 4 bases; unmatched bases: 8. There are 17 residues in the CDR3. CDR1 SGHDT and CDR2 YYEEEE come from the germline V gene. CDR3 sequence: CASSLAVPSGGLETQYF. CDR3 nucleotide sequence: TGTGCCAGCAGCTTGGCGGTGCCTAGCGGGGGGTTAGAGACCCAGTACTTC.

The V call is TRBV9, the J call TRBJ2-3, with 8 bases lining up with TRBD1. CDR1 is SGDLS, CDR2 YYNGEE, per germline. This CDR3 is 14 amino acids long. Trimming at V came to 3 bases and at J to 0 bases, leaving 0 bases not matched to a gene. CDR3 residues: CASSGTGSTDTQYF. CDR3 in DNA: TGTGCCAGCAGCGGGACAGGGAGCACAGATACGCAGTATTTT.

The chain carries TRBV7-8 and TRBJ2-3; 9 nucleotides agree with TRBD2. Looked up from germline, CDR1 is SGHVS and CDR2 is FQNEAQ. V was clipped by 5 bases and J by 8 bases; unmatched bases: 11. The CDR3 has 15 residues. The CDR3 here is CASSTVAGVGRTQYF. The DNA for the CDR3 is TGTGCCAGCAGCACCGTAGCGGGGGTGGGTCGTACGCAGTATTTT.

This chain connects TRBV27 to TRBJ1-6; D unresolved. Germline-derived CDR1 and CDR2 are MNHEY and SMNVEV (reference sequence). Between the trimmed V and J ends, which lost 6 bases and 10 bases, there was a span of 19 bases. The CDR3 consists of 15 residues. The CDR3 nucleotides read TGTGCCAGCAGCCCAACCGGACCGAAGCGGTCACCCCTCCACTTT. This codes for CASSPTGPKRSPLHF.

V is TRBV5-1 and J is TRBJ2-1; 14 positions match TRBD2. The CDR3 spans 18 residues. Germline lookup yields CDR1 SGHRS and CDR2 YFSETQ. Trimming took 0 bases from V and 4 from J; bases not matched to a gene: 6. Here the CDR3 reads CASSLERLAGGSYNEQFF. CDR3 in DNA: TGCGCCAGCAGCTTGGAACGACTAGCGGGGGGGTCATACAATGAGCAGTTCTTC.

The genes are TRBV19 and TRBJ1-1, with a weak D call TRBD1 (5 bases). The germline V gene encodes CDR1 LNHDA and CDR2 SQIVND (reference sequence). The CDR3 has 16 residues. V lost 2 bases and J 1 base, leaving 14 bases between the germline ends. In nucleotides, the CDR3 is TGTGCCAGTAGTATAAAGGGGAGGGGATCGAACACTGAAGCTTTCTTT. Translated: CASSIKGRGSNTEAFF.

V is TRBV28 and J is TRBJ2-5; 13 nucleotides line up with TRBD2. The CDR3 is 17 residues long. The V gene's germline CDR1 is MDHEN and CDR2 SYDVKM. The V and J ends lost 0 bases and 4 bases, in that order; junction bases with no gene match: 5. Written as DNA, the CDR3 is TGTGCCAGCAGTTTATGGACTAGCGGGAGGACGCCAGAGACCCAGTACTTC. Amino acid sequence: CASSLWTSGRTPETQYF.

The rearrangement links TRBV30 to TRBJ1-2, with 9 bases that match TRBD1. This CDR3 contains 18 residues. V trimming: 0 bases; J trimming: 6 bases; junction bases outside the gene matches: 17. Germline loops: CDR1 GTSNPN, CDR2 SVGIG (reference sequence). CDR3 coding DNA: TGTGCCTGGAGTGTACGGAGATTAGGGGACAGGGAAGGTCATGGCTACACCTTC. Translating gives CAWSVRRLGDREGHGYTF. The full variable domain, its missing parts supplied by reference TRBV30 and TRBJ1-2, is SQTIHQWPATLVQPVGSPLSLECTVEGTSNPNLYWYRQAAGRGLQLLFYSVGIGQISSEVPQNLSASRPQDRQFILSSKKLLLSDSGFYLCAWSVRRLGDREGHGYTFGSGTRLTVV.

V usage is TRBV27 and J usage is TRBJ2-3; 11 bases match TRBD2. The germline V gene has CDR1 MNHEY and CDR2 SMNVEV (reference sequence). CDR3 length: 16 amino acids. The V segment lost 3 bases and the J segment 4 bases; nucleotides outside the gene matches: 6. CDR3 nucleotides: TGTGCCAGCAGTTTCACTAGCGGGAGCCCCGCAGATACGCAGTATTTT. Its protein product is CASSFTSGSPADTQYF.

The chain combines TRBV19 with TRBJ1-5; perhaps TRBD1 as D (5 bases). Trimming took 1 base from V and 0 from J, leaving 7 bases between them. CDR1 and CDR2 (germline): LNHDA, SQIVND (reference sequence). The CDR3 spans 15 residues. CDR3 amino acids: CASSIGDYSNQPQHF. The CDR3 nucleotides read TGTGCCAGTAGTATAGGGGACTATAGCAATCAGCCCCAGCATTTT.

The J gene is TRBJ2-7, the V gene TRBV7-9, with TRBD2 matching over 7 bases. J gave up 3 bases and V 2 bases, and 1 base lay outside the gene matches. Germline CDR1 reads SEHNR; CDR2 reads FQNEAQ (reference sequence). There are 13 residues in the CDR3. Here the CDR3 reads CASSLSGGYEQYF. The CDR3 bases are TGTGCCAGCAGCTTATCGGGGGGCTACGAGCAGTACTTC. Based on the CDR3 plus reference TRBV7-9 and TRBJ2-7, the full variable domain is DTGVSQNPRHKITKRGQNVTFRCDPISEHNRLYWYRQTLGQGPEFLTYFQNEAQLEKSRLLSDRFSAERPKGSFSTLEIQRTEQGDSAMYLCASSLSGGYEQYFGPGTRLTVT.

Judged by abundance, this clone is large (0.1 to 1%). The J gene is TRBJ2-3, the V gene TRBV27; 7 bases fit TRBD2. Germline CDR1 reads MNHEY; CDR2 reads SMNVEV (reference sequence). V shed 10 bases, J shed 4 bases, and the junction held 11 bases outside the gene matches. CDR3 length: 14 residues. This chain's CDR3 is CATKEVGGPDTQYF. The CDR3 DNA reads TGTGCCACCAAGGAGGTGGGAGGGCCAGATACGCAGTATTTT.

This clone was observed a few times. The chain joins TRBV10-1 to TRBJ2-2; 7 nucleotides match TRBD1. CDR1 and CDR2 (germline): WNHNN, SYGVQD (reference sequence). Trimming cost V 3 bases and J 3 bases; bases outside gene matches: 7. The CDR3 loop spans 16 amino acids. CDR3 coding DNA: TGCGCCAGCAGTGAATTAAGGGACAGCCACACCGGGGAGCTGTTTTTT. Translating it yields CASSELRDSHTGELFF.

This clone was recorded a few times. One end of the junction varies from germline; a read error may be responsible. The V and J genes are TRBV5-4 and TRBJ1-3; D not certain. CDR3 size: 17 residues. Germline CDR1 is SGHNT and CDR2 is YYREEE (reference sequence). CDR3 sequence reads: CASSQRWLGRPGNTIYF. The CDR3 bases are TGCGCCAGCAGCCAAAGGTGGCTGGGCCGACCAGGAAACACCATATATTTT. Supplemented by reference TRBV5-4 and TRBJ1-3, the full variable domain reads ETGVTQSPTHLIKTRGQQVTLRCSSQSGHNTVSWYQQALGQGPQFIFQYYREEENGRGNFPPRFSGLQFPNYSSELNVNALELDDSALYLCASSQRWLGRPGNTIYFGEGSWLTVV.

The V call is TRBV6-1, the J call TRBJ2-1; tentative D call: TRBD2 (5 bases). The CDR3 runs 15 residues. V lost 1 base to trimming and J lost 6 bases, with 13 bases between them. CDR1 MNHNS and CDR2 SASEGT come from the germline V gene. CDR3 protein: CASSEGTGIRNEQFF. The CDR3 DNA sequence: TGTGCCAGCAGTGAAGGGACCGGGATTCGCAATGAGCAGTTCTTC.

Worth noting for this clone: A far larger clone lies a single base away; this is likely a read error. Other nucleotide sequences from this sample produce the same CDR3. The rearrangement links TRBV19 to TRBJ2-1, with 8 nucleotides matching TRBD2. Germline V lookup: CDR1 LNHDA, CDR2 SQIVND (reference sequence). This CDR3 region has 15 residues. CDR3 sequence reads: CASSIPSGSKNEQFF. DNA of the CDR3: TGTGCCAGCAGTATTCCTAGCGGGTCAAAAAATGAGCAGTTCTTC.

V and J are TRBV9 and TRBJ2-2; D perhaps matches TRBD1 (6 bases). The ends were cut back, 0 bases at V and 6 bases at J, with 12 bases in the middle. The CDR3 has 15 residues. Per the germline V gene, CDR1 is SGDLS and CDR2 is YYNGEE. The CDR3: CASSVVAGASGELFF. The CDR3 coding sequence is TGTGCCAGCAGCGTAGTAGCAGGGGCGTCCGGGGAGCTGTTTTTT.

In its sample, this clone is large. The V and J genes are TRBV7-8 and TRBJ2-2, with D perhaps TRBD2 (5 bases). Germline loops: CDR1 SGHVS, CDR2 FQNEAQ. The CDR3 has 13 amino acids. The germline V and J ends were trimmed by 0 bases and 6 bases, with 5 bases remaining between them. The CDR3 here is CASSLAGAGELFF. The CDR3 DNA reads TGTGCCAGCAGCTTAGCCGGGGCCGGGGAGCTGTTTTTT. Full variable domain (remainder filled in from reference TRBV7-8 and TRBJ2-2): GAGVSQSPRYKVAKRGQDVALRCDPISGHVSLFWYQQALGQGPEFLTYFQNEAQLDKSGLPSDRFFAERPEGSVSTLKIQRTQQEDSAVYLCASSLAGAGELFFGEGSRLTVL.